This entry concerns a single T cell receptor (beta chain). The target antigen is unknown. The V gene lost 7 bases and the J gene lost 5 bases, with 21 bases spanning the gap. The germline CDR1 and CDR2 sequences are SNHLY and FYNNEI. The CDR3 totals 16 residues. Investigators isolated RNA and reverse transcribed it into cDNA to act as the sequencing template. Profiled with immunoSEQ multiplex PCR; TCRdb holds only in-frame clones, not every one. Of 150,000 to 200,000 clones in the sample, about three fifths were seen once. This sample stems from a study of CD8+ T cells in alopecia areata. Treatment indicated: oral pan-JAK inhibitor, 5-10 mg twice daily. Study-level points and caveats: In lesional scalp, particularly from alopecia totalis/universalis, clonality was higher than in normal scalp.

This clonotype originated in a human donor with alopecia areata. This specimen was CD4+ T cells sorted from blood, taken at week 4, from a patient treated with tofacitinib. The chain employs TRBV2 and TRBJ2-1; D is ambiguous. CDR3 loop: CASIVELSLGHNEQFF. DNA of the CDR3: TGTGCCAGCATCGTGGAATTGAGCCTAGGCCACAATGAGCAGTTCTTC.